Sequencing of this TCR beta chain was carried out in a study of T cell responses to AZD1222 COVID-19 vaccine. Study-wide points: Donors were chiefly white British, with a greater number of females, and clonal diversity was perhaps underestimated. CD4 TCRs associated with vaccination spanned spike, dominating at 160-218 and 743-854. In all cases, repertoires were sampled only after the peak T cell response.

TCRdb's table, derived via immunoSEQ multiplex PCR, lists solely in-frame clones and lacks some. This table has about 75,000 clones, approximately 89% appearing once. The V segment lost 1 base and the J segment 6 bases; nucleotides outside the gene matches: 5. The CDR3 runs 16 residues. Germline V gene sequence: CDR1 SGHAT, CDR2 FQNNGV. Notes on this clone: Its target is unknown.

Here the sequenced sample was peripheral blood, taken 28 days after the second dose of the MenACWY control vaccine. The receptor was derived from an adult who received the MenACWY meningococcal vaccine as a control. The rearrangement joins TRBV11-2 to TRBJ2-3; TRBD2 aligns across 12 bases. The CDR3 coding sequence is TGTGCCAGCAGCTTAGTGCTAGCGGGGGGGCCCGATACGCAGTATTTT. Translating gives CASSLVLAGGPDTQYF.